This TCR beta chain is drawn from a study of cytomegalovirus exposure and HLA in healthy donors. Study-wide points: In a later analysis, TCR association rates varied by HLA locus: DRB1 most, HLA-C fewest.

As to this clone: Its antigen remains unidentified.

The primer mix had 60 Vbeta and 13 Jbeta primers. The repertoire was sequenced with immunoSEQ multiplex PCR; TCRdb's copy has only in-frame clones and lacks some. The table has 100,000 to 150,000 clones, less than 85% seen once. J was trimmed by 4 bases and V by 4 bases; bases with no gene match: 4. The CDR3 contains 14 residues. CDR1 is SGHRS, CDR2 YFSETQ, per germline. The rearrangement uses TRBV5-1 and TRBJ2-2, with TRBD1 identical over 7 bases. The clonotype was recovered from a female donor in good health and CMV-seronegative. The specimen sequenced was PBMCs. The CDR3 DNA is TGCGCCAGCAGCCCCTGGACAGGCACCGGGGAGCTGTTTTTT. It codes for CASSPWTGTGELFF.